Listed below are T cell receptor beta chains from one sample, sequenced in a study of CD4 T cells in relation to SARS-CoV-2 and coronaviruses. Libraries were prepared by immunoSEQ multiplex PCR; TCRdb keeps only in-frame clonotypes and omits some of them. The profile shows about 68,000 clones, about 92% of them singletons. The sequenced sample was naive CD4+ T cells from PBMCs. The receptors were gathered from a human donor in good health. Each CDR3 is given with its conserved first and last residue. D genes are given only for firm matches. Size is stated for part of the rows, as once, few or many counts, or as a class when the clone is expanded.

V: TRBV30
size: once
D: TRBD1
J: TRBJ2-6
CDR3: CAWSRDRTSSGANVLTF
DNA: TGTGCCTGGAGTCGGGACAGAACTAGCTCTGGGGCCAACGTCCTGACTTTC

V: TRBV28
size: NA
D: NA
J: TRBJ2-7
CDR3: CASISGREQYF
DNA: TGTGCCAGCATCTCGGGGCGGGAGCAGTACTTC

V: TRBV10-3
size: NA
D: NA
J: TRBJ2-1
CDR3: CAISDSHNEQFF
DNA: TGTGCCATCAGTGATTCGCACAATGAGCAGTTCTTC

V: TRBV3-1/TRBV3-2
size: NA
D: NA
J: TRBJ2-1
CDR3: CASSQENPTYLNNEQFF
DNA: TGTGCCAGCAGCCAAGAAAATCCCACATATTTAAACAATGAGCAGTTCTTC

V: TRBV28
size: NA
D: TRBD2
J: TRBJ2-1
CDR3: CASRPTLGGDSYNEQFF
DNA: TGTGCCAGCAGGCCTACACTGGGGGGGGACTCCTACAATGAGCAGTTCTTC

V: TRBV10-3
size: NA
D: TRBD1
J: TRBJ2-7
CDR3: CAISEFTGDEQYF
DNA: TGTGCCATCAGTGAATTTACAGGGGACGAGCAGTACTTC

V: TRBV5-6
size: NA
D: TRBD2
J: TRBJ2-1
CDR3: CASSWMAQGSGRDNEQFF
DNA: TGTGCCAGCAGCTGGATGGCCCAAGGTAGCGGGAGGGACAATGAGCAGTTCTTC

V: TRBV7-9
size: few
D: TRBD2
J: TRBJ2-1
CDR3: CASPLTSDYNEQFF
DNA: TGTGCCAGCCCCCTGACTAGCGACTACAATGAGCAGTTCTTC

V: TRBV19
size: NA
D: NA
J: TRBJ2-7
CDR3: CASCRSARGYEQYF
DNA: TGTGCCAGTTGTCGGTCTGCCAGGGGCTACGAGCAGTACTTC

V: TRBV6-4
size: NA
D: TRBD1
J: TRBJ2-2
CDR3: CASRAQGATGELFF
DNA: TGTGCCAGCAGAGCACAGGGGGCCACCGGGGAGCTGTTTTTT

V: TRBV6-6
size: once
D: NA
J: TRBJ1-2
CDR3: CASSRLRRGSGYTF
DNA: TGTGCCAGCAGCCGATTACGCCGAGGATCCGGCTACACCTTC

V: TRBV10-3
size: once
D: TRBD1
J: TRBJ1-4
CDR3: CAISQGDRGEKLFF
DNA: TGTGCCATCAGCCAAGGGGACAGGGGAGAAAAACTGTTTTTT

V: TRBV19
size: NA
D: NA
J: TRBJ1-3
CDR3: CASSLPGSGNTIYF
DNA: TGTGCCAGTAGTCTCCCGGGCTCTGGAAACACCATATATTTT

V: TRBV18
size: NA
D: NA
J: TRBJ2-1
CDR3: CASSPWGTSAEQFF
DNA: TGTGCCAGCTCACCCTGGGGAACCTCGGCTGAGCAGTTCTTC

V: TRBV12-3/TRBV12-4
size: NA
D: NA
J: TRBJ2-7
CDR3: CASSLNVGGEQYF
DNA: TGTGCCAGCAGTTTAAATGTGGGTGGCGAGCAGTACTTC

V: TRBV3-1/TRBV3-2
size: NA
D: NA
J: TRBJ2-3
CDR3: CASSSIHTDTQYF
DNA: TGTGCCAGCAGCTCTATACACACAGATACGCAGTATTTT

V: TRBV19
size: NA
D: TRBD2
J: TRBJ2-7
CDR3: CASSTGLAGGLYEQYF
DNA: TGTGCCAGTAGTACGGGACTAGCGGGAGGGCTTTACGAGCAGTACTTC

V: TRBV7-3
size: NA
D: NA
J: TRBJ2-7
CDR3: CASSSDGPYEQYF
DNA: TGTGCCAGCAGCTCGGACGGACCCTACGAGCAGTACTTC

V: TRBV19
size: NA
D: NA
J: TRBJ2-3
CDR3: CASNPGDTSDTQYF
DNA: TGTGCCAGTAACCCAGGCGACACGTCGGATACGCAGTATTTT

V: TRBV30
size: NA
D: NA
J: TRBJ2-7
CDR3: CAWAHPRPRRDWGEQYF
DNA: TGTGCCTGGGCCCACCCCCGGCCCAGAAGAGATTGGGGAGAGCAGTACTTC

V: TRBV7-2
size: NA
D: NA
J: TRBJ2-5
CDR3: CASSLAFNSQETQYF
DNA: TGTGCCAGCAGCTTAGCGTTTAATAGTCAAGAGACCCAGTACTTC

V: TRBV28
size: NA
D: NA
J: TRBJ1-1
CDR3: CASSLRGWGTEAFF
DNA: TGTGCCAGCAGTTTACGGGGGTGGGGCACTGAAGCTTTCTTT

V: TRBV27
size: NA
D: TRBD2
J: TRBJ2-1
CDR3: CASSLHLLAGGPGEQFF
DNA: TGTGCCAGCAGTTTACATCTCCTAGCGGGAGGGCCGGGAGAGCAGTTCTTC

V: TRBV19
size: NA
D: NA
J: TRBJ2-5
CDR3: CASGIGGGETQYF
DNA: TGTGCCAGTGGGATAGGAGGAGGAGAGACCCAGTACTTC

V: TRBV19
size: few
D: NA
J: TRBJ1-3
CDR3: CASSRQVTGNTIYF
DNA: TGTGCCAGTAGTAGACAGGTTACTGGAAACACCATATATTTT

V: TRBV5-4
size: NA
D: TRBD1
J: TRBJ2-5
CDR3: CASSAHDRGETQYF
DNA: TGTGCCAGCAGCGCCCACGACAGGGGAGAGACCCAGTACTTC

V: TRBV28
size: NA
D: NA
J: TRBJ1-5
CDR3: CASSSGRYSNQPQHF
DNA: TGTGCCAGCAGTAGCGGACGGTATAGCAATCAGCCCCAGCATTTT

V: TRBV6-5
size: NA
D: NA
J: TRBJ2-6
CDR3: CASSYEGSSGANVLTF
DNA: TGTGCCAGCAGTTACGAGGGGAGCTCTGGGGCCAACGTCCTGACTTTC

V: TRBV20-1
size: NA
D: NA
J: TRBJ2-3
CDR3: CSASQSDTQYF
DNA: TGCAGTGCTAGTCAATCAGATACGCAGTATTTT

V: TRBV5-4
size: NA
D: TRBD1
J: TRBJ2-7
CDR3: CASSLAGQGFHEQYF
DNA: TGTGCCAGCAGCCTCGCGGGACAGGGTTTCCACGAGCAGTACTTC

V: TRBV6-2/TRBV6-3
size: once
D: NA
J: TRBJ2-7
CDR3: CASSGQSSYEQYF
DNA: TGTGCCAGCAGCGGACAGAGCTCCTACGAGCAGTACTTC

V: TRBV19
size: NA
D: NA
J: TRBJ2-5
CDR3: CASSGWPGNLQETQYF
DNA: TGTGCCAGTAGTGGGTGGCCAGGCAACTTACAAGAGACCCAGTACTTC

V: TRBV28
size: NA
D: NA
J: TRBJ1-5
CDR3: CASSLGNQPQHF
DNA: TGTGCCAGCAGTTTAGGCAATCAGCCCCAGCATTTT

V: TRBV28
size: NA
D: NA
J: TRBJ1-3
CDR3: CASSFGAGNTIYF
DNA: TGTGCCAGCAGTTTCGGGGCTGGAAACACCATATATTTT

V: TRBV30
size: NA
D: NA
J: TRBJ1-6
CDR3: CAWTLRDSWAASPLHF
DNA: TGTGCCTGGACCCTCCGGGACTCATGGGCGGCTTCACCCCTCCACTTT

V: TRBV7-3
size: NA
D: NA
J: TRBJ2-5
CDR3: CASSLIGTQQETQYF
DNA: TGTGCCAGCAGCTTAATAGGTACACAGCAAGAGACCCAGTACTTC

V: TRBV5-4
size: NA
D: NA
J: TRBJ2-3
CDR3: CASSSLGSPDTQYF
DNA: TGTGCCAGCAGCTCTCTAGGGTCCCCGGATACGCAGTATTTT

V: TRBV6-5
size: NA
D: NA
J: TRBJ1-2
CDR3: CASRQDSNYGYTF
DNA: TGTGCCAGCAGACAAGACAGCAACTATGGCTACACCTTC

V: TRBV28
size: NA
D: NA
J: TRBJ1-2
CDR3: CASLIRGGYGYTF
DNA: TGTGCCAGCTTGATCAGGGGTGGCTATGGCTACACCTTC

V: TRBV6-5
size: NA
D: TRBD2
J: TRBJ2-7
CDR3: CASSYSSGGAYEQYF
DNA: TGTGCCAGCAGTTACTCTAGCGGGGGGGCCTACGAGCAGTACTTC

V: TRBV3-1/TRBV3-2
size: NA
D: TRBD2
J: TRBJ2-1
CDR3: CASSLTGTTYNEQFF
DNA: TGTGCCAGCAGCCTGACCGGGACTACATACAATGAGCAGTTCTTC

V: TRBV5-1
size: NA
D: TRBD2
J: TRBJ2-5
CDR3: CASSLGVGGGRQETQYF
DNA: TGCGCCAGCAGCTTGGGAGTCGGCGGGGGGAGACAAGAGACCCAGTACTTC

V: TRBV9
size: NA
D: NA
J: TRBJ2-7
CDR3: CASTPGRGGYEQYF
DNA: TGTGCCAGCACCCCGGGAAGGGGGGGCTACGAGCAGTACTTC

V: TRBV27
size: few
D: NA
J: TRBJ1-5
CDR3: CASSLSARGGGDGTSQPQHF
DNA: TGTGCCAGCAGTTTATCGGCGAGGGGTGGGGGCGATGGCACGAGCCAGCCCCAGCATTTT

V: TRBV6-1
size: NA
D: NA
J: TRBJ2-6
CDR3: CASSDGSGANVLTF
DNA: TGTGCCAGCAGTGATGGATCTGGGGCCAACGTCCTGACTTTC

V: TRBV10-3
size: NA
D: TRBD1
J: TRBJ1-1
CDR3: CASTDRVNTEAFF
DNA: TGTGCCAGCACAGACAGGGTGAACACTGAAGCTTTCTTT

V: TRBV5-4
size: NA
D: NA
J: TRBJ2-1
CDR3: CASSLKSGSSYNEQFF
DNA: TGTGCCAGCAGCTTGAAAAGCGGGTCATCCTACAATGAGCAGTTCTTC

V: TRBV19
size: NA
D: NA
J: TRBJ2-2
CDR3: CASSPGRPNTGELFF
DNA: TGTGCCAGTAGTCCCGGACGGCCGAACACCGGGGAGCTGTTTTTT

V: TRBV10-3
size: NA
D: TRBD1
J: TRBJ1-1
CDR3: CAIGGTGDTEAFF
DNA: TGTGCAATCGGGGGGACAGGGGACACTGAAGCTTTCTTT

V: TRBV6-2/TRBV6-3
size: NA
D: NA
J: TRBJ2-2
CDR3: CASSFSGRANTGELFF
DNA: TGTGCCAGCAGTTTCTCGGGCAGGGCGAACACCGGGGAGCTGTTTTTT

V: TRBV9
size: NA
D: TRBD1
J: TRBJ2-1
CDR3: CASDRGGDEQFF
DNA: TGTGCCAGCGACAGGGGCGGCGATGAGCAGTTCTTC

V: TRBV10-2
size: NA
D: TRBD1
J: TRBJ1-5
CDR3: CASSESARGLGQPQHF
DNA: TGCGCCAGCAGTGAGTCTGCCAGGGGGCTCGGTCAGCCCCAGCATTTT

V: TRBV7-9
size: once
D: NA
J: TRBJ1-1
CDR3: CASSSKPQTRLNTEAFF
DNA: TGTGCCAGCAGCTCCAAACCCCAGACACGGCTGAACACTGAAGCTTTCTTT

V: TRBV7-9
size: NA
D: TRBD1
J: TRBJ1-1
CDR3: CASSLGQGSAEAFF
DNA: TGTGCCAGCAGCCTGGGACAGGGATCAGCTGAAGCTTTCTTT

V: TRBV28
size: NA
D: TRBD1
J: TRBJ2-7
CDR3: CASSQTGTGYEQYF
DNA: TGTGCCAGCAGTCAAACCGGGACAGGCTACGAGCAGTACTTC